The clone carrying this TCR beta chain has just one count. Germline V gives CDR1 KGHSH, CDR2 LQKENI. The CDR3 has 15 residues. V was trimmed by 3 bases and J by 8 bases, leaving 17 bases between them. Adults between about 18 and 95 years of age took part from fewer than 30 US areas. Cohort 3 donors were reported recovered after two negative PCRs, clearance, or symptom resolution. This specimen comes from a study of blood T cell repertoires in COVID-19. Assay: immunoSEQ multiplex PCR; the TCRdb copy retains only in-frame clones and omits some. The table shows about 120,000 clones, with 84% occurring only once.

Sequencing was performed on PBMCs or T cells enriched from blood (not recorded which). The chain has TRBV18 and TRBJ2-1, with D perhaps matching TRBD2 (6 bases). The sequence came from a young woman who had recovered from COVID-19. CDR3 sequence (DNA): TGTGCCAGCTCACCGCCCCTGAGAGGGGAGGATGAGCAGTTCTTC. Protein product: CASSPPLRGEDEQFF.